This T cell receptor (beta chain) is from a study of PD-L1 blockade in urothelial cancer. The overall study: Researchers looked at the blood 3 weeks (second dose) and 6 weeks after treatment began. Whole-study findings and limits: More expansion of tumor-associated blood clones, seen at 3 weeks, marked durable-benefit patients. In blood sampled pretreatment, TCR clonality below the median predicted better survival.

Profiling relied on immunoSEQ multiplex PCR, and the TCRdb table lists in-frame clones only, not all of them. The table lists approximately 120,000 clones, roughly 82% of them singletons. Concerning this clone: Its target is unknown.

Noted time point: peripheral blood 6 weeks after treatment start. Sampling of each patient yielded between 1 and 8 specimens, collected pretreatment and on-treatment. This sample comprised PBMCs, obtained around atezolizumab (anti-PD-L1) treatment. The origin of this receptor is a man in his fifties with urothelial cancer.

CDR3 nucleotides: TGTGCCAGCAGCTTAGTGCGGGAGGGCCTTGAGCAGTACTTC. This codes for CASSLVREGLEQYF. The V and J genes are TRBV7-2 and TRBJ2-7, with TRBD2 identical over 9 bases. Unmatched junction bases numbered 5, after V lost 1 base and J lost 7 bases. CDR1 is SGHTA, CDR2 FQGNSA, per germline. The CDR3 consists of 14 residues.